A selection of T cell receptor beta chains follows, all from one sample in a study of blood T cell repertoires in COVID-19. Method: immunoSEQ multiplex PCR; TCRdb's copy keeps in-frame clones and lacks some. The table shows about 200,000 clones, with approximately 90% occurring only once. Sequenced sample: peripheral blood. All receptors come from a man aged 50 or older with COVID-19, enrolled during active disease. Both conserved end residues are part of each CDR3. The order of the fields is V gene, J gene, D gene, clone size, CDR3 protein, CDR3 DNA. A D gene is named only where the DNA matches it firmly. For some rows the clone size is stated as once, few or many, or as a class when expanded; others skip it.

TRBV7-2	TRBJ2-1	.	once	CASSFSPTRFKFF	TGTGCCAGCAGCTTTTCCCCGACTAGATTTAAGTTCTTC
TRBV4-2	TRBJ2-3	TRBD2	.	CASSQHRGGRGDTQYF	TGTGCCAGCAGCCAGCATCGGGGGGGCCGGGGAGATACGCAGTATTTT
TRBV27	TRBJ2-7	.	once	CASSFAGREGEQYF	TGTGCCAGCAGTTTTGCGGGGCGGGAAGGGGAGCAGTACTTC
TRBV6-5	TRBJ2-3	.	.	CASSYGGFDTDTQYF	TGTGCCAGCAGTTACGGAGGTTTTGACACAGATACGCAGTATTTT
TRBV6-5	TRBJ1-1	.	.	CASSTGFMNTEAFF	TGTGCCAGCAGTACCGGGTTCATGAACACTGAAGCTTTCTTT
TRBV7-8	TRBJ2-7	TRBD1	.	CASSLVGTGRVEQYF	TGTGCCAGCAGCTTAGTGGGGACAGGGAGGGTCGAGCAGTACTTC
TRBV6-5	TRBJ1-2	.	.	CASSYSSTGFAGYTF	TGTGCCAGCAGTTACTCCTCCACAGGGTTTGCTGGCTACACCTTC
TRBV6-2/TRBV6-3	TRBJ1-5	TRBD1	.	CASSSTRRDSYQPQHF	TGTGCCAGCAGTTCGACCCGCCGGGACAGTTATCAGCCCCAGCATTTT
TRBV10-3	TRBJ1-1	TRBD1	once	CAISEGGTGVAPMNTEAFF	TGTGCCATCAGTGAGGGCGGGACAGGGGTCGCTCCAATGAACACTGAAGCTTTCTTT
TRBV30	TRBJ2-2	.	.	CAWKSRASAVQLFF	TGTGCCTGGAAAAGCAGGGCTAGCGCCGTCCAGCTGTTTTTT
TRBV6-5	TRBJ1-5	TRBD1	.	CASSTGAVSNQPQHF	TGTGCCAGCAGTACAGGGGCCGTTAGCAATCAGCCCCAGCATTTT
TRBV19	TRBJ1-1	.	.	CASSAGMMVGENTEAFF	TGTGCCAGTAGCGCGGGTATGATGGTCGGGGAGAACACTGAAGCTTTCTTT
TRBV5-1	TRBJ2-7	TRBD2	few	CASSLTLAGGPGDEQYF	TGCGCCAGCAGCCTGACACTAGCGGGAGGGCCCGGGGACGAGCAGTACTTC
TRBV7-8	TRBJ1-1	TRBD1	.	CASSTRTGLRNTEAFF	TGTGCCAGCAGCACCAGGACAGGGCTAAGGAACACTGAAGCTTTCTTT
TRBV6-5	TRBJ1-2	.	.	CASGGRGRSYGYTF	TGTGCCAGCGGGGGGAGAGGGAGAAGTTATGGCTACACCTTC
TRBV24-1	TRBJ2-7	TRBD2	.	CATSDRAMREGDYEQYF	TGTGCCACCAGTGATCGGGCTATGCGGGAGGGGGACTACGAGCAGTACTTC
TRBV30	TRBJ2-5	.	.	CAWGRTLQETQYF	TGTGCCTGGGGGCGGACTTTGCAAGAGACCCAGTACTTC
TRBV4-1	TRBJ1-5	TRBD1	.	CASSQAGTGGLALGDSNQPQHF	TGCGCCAGCAGCCAGGCCGGGACAGGGGGGTTGGCCCTGGGGGATAGCAATCAGCCCCAGCATTTT
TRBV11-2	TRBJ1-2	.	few	CASSLDLTAGYTF	TGTGCCAGCAGCTTAGATCTTACAGCAGGCTACACCTTC
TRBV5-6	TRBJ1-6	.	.	CASSLALSPLHF	TGTGCCAGCAGCTTGGCTCTTTCACCCCTCCACTTT
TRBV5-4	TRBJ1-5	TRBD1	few	CASSSMGQGPQPQHF	TGTGCCAGCAGCTCGATGGGACAGGGGCCTCAGCCCCAGCATTTT